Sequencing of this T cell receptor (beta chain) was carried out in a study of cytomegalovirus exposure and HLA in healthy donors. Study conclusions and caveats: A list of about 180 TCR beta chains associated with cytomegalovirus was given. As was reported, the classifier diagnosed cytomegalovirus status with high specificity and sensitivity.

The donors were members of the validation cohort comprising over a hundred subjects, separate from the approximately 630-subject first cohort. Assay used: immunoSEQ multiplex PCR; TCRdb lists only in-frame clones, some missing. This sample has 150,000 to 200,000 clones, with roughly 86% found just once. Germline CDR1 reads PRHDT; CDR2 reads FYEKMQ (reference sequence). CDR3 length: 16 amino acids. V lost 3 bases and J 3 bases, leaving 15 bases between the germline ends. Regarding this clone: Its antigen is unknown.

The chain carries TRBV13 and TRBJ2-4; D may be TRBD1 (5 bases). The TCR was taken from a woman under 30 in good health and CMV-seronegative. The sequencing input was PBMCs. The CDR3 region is CASSFQPTEIKNIQYF. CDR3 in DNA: TGTGCCAGCAGCTTTCAACCGACAGAAATCAAAAACATTCAGTACTTC.